The clone carrying this TCR beta chain occurred many times. The antigen is unknown. Unique molecular identifiers were attached to individual cDNA molecules. MiXCR was run by TCRdb on the 5' RACE reads, yielding one entry per CDR3 protein. The data show more than 40,000 distinct CDR3 sequences, 7% to 8% seen once. These data belong to a study of early T cells in non-severe SARS-CoV-2 infection. Across the study: It was bulk RNA from unsorted whole blood that was sequenced, and the chains were unpaired.

General study points: The study's VDJdb matching favored anti-spike CD8 responses and missed private and CD4 specificities.

The CDR3 consists of 13 residues. Germline V gene lookup returns CDR1 SNHLY and CDR2 FYNNEI. V lost 1 base and J 7 bases, leaving 10 bases between the germline ends. The TCR sequence derives from an adult who was a healthcare worker with PCR-confirmed SARS-CoV-2 infection or an uninfected control (not recorded which). The rearrangement links TRBV2 to TRBJ2-5; tentative D call: TRBD2 (5 bases). Sample: whole blood. The CDR3 DNA reads TGTGCCAGCAGTGAAGAAGAGAGGGTGACCCAGTACTTC. Its translation: CASSEEERVTQYF.